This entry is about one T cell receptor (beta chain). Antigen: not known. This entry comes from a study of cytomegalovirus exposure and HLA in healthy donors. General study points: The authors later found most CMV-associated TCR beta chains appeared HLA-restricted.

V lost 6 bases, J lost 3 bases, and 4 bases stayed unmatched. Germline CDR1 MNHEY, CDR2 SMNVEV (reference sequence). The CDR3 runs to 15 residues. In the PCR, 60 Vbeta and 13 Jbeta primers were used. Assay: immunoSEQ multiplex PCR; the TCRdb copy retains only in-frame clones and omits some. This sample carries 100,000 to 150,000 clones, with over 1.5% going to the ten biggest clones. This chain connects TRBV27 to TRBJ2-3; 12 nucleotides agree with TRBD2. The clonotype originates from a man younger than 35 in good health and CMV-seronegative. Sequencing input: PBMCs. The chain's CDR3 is CASSSTSGGTDTQYF. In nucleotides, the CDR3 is TGTGCCAGCAGCTCGACTAGCGGGGGTACAGATACGCAGTATTTT.